A selection of T cell receptor beta chains follows, all from one sample in a study of shared T cell receptors in the human thymus. The data were produced by immunoSEQ multiplex PCR, yet TCRdb's version contains in-frame clones alone and is incomplete. The sample records 600,000 or so clones, 80% to 90% being singletons. The same data also went into a second study, on human thymus T cells.

The sequencing sample was made of thymocytes. The receptors were sampled from a boy in the first two years of life with a congenital heart defect. The CDR3 runs from the conserved cysteine through the conserved F or W. Fields, in order: clone size, J gene, D gene, V gene, CDR3 protein, CDR3 DNA. A D gene is named only where the DNA matches it firmly. Clone size is shown for a subset of rows, as once, few, many or a class of expanded clone.

clone size: .
J gene: TRBJ1-5
D gene: .
V gene: TRBV19
CDR3 protein: CATSAVNQPQHF
CDR3 DNA: TGTGCCACCTCAGCGGTCAATCAGCCCCAGCATTTT

clone size: .
J gene: TRBJ1-2
D gene: TRBD1
V gene: TRBV2
CDR3 protein: CASWDRSYGYTF
CDR3 DNA: TGTGCCAGCTGGGACAGGAGCTATGGCTACACCTTC

clone size: .
J gene: TRBJ2-2
D gene: TRBD1
V gene: TRBV28
CDR3 protein: CASSPDRALNTGELFF
CDR3 DNA: TGTGCCAGCAGTCCGGACAGGGCCCTGAACACCGGGGAGCTGTTTTTT

clone size: .
J gene: TRBJ2-1
D gene: TRBD2
V gene: TRBV9
CDR3 protein: CASSEPGLAGHNEQFF
CDR3 DNA: TGTGCCAGCAGCGAACCGGGACTAGCGGGCCACAATGAGCAGTTCTTC

clone size: once
J gene: TRBJ2-1
D gene: TRBD2
V gene: TRBV12-5
CDR3 protein: CASGLGEGGTSSSTHFDEQFF
CDR3 DNA: TGTGCTAGTGGTTTGGGGGAAGGAGGGACTAGCTCAAGTACGCATTTCGATGAGCAGTTCTTC

clone size: .
J gene: TRBJ2-7
D gene: .
V gene: TRBV5-6
CDR3 protein: CASRERAHYEQYF
CDR3 DNA: TGTGCCAGCAGGGAGCGGGCCCACTACGAGCAGTACTTC

clone size: .
J gene: TRBJ2-2
D gene: .
V gene: TRBV7-2
CDR3 protein: CASSSPRGQPNTGELFF
CDR3 DNA: TGTGCCAGCAGCTCACCCCGGGGACAACCGAACACCGGGGAGCTGTTTTTT

clone size: .
J gene: TRBJ2-5
D gene: .
V gene: TRBV4-1
CDR3 protein: CASSALSPPRDKWETQYF
CDR3 DNA: TGCGCCAGCAGCGCACTCTCGCCGCCCCGGGACAAATGGGAGACCCAGTACTTC

clone size: .
J gene: TRBJ2-3
D gene: TRBD1
V gene: TRBV4-1
CDR3 protein: CASSHLPGQGTDTQYF
CDR3 DNA: TGCGCCAGCAGCCACCTACCGGGACAGGGCACAGATACGCAGTATTTT

clone size: few
J gene: TRBJ2-1
D gene: TRBD1
V gene: TRBV28
CDR3 protein: CASSSGTGSYNEQFF
CDR3 DNA: TGTGCCAGCAGTTCCGGGACAGGCTCCTACAATGAGCAGTTCTTC

clone size: .
J gene: TRBJ1-2
D gene: TRBD1
V gene: TRBV5-1
CDR3 protein: CASSYWDRTNYGYTF
CDR3 DNA: TGCGCCAGCAGCTATTGGGACAGAACTAACTATGGCTACACCTTC

clone size: .
J gene: TRBJ1-5
D gene: .
V gene: TRBV21-1
CDR3 protein: CASSKAGTGLGQPQHF
CDR3 DNA: TGTGCCAGCAGCAAAGCTGGGACAGGGCTTGGCCAGCCCCAGCATTTT

clone size: .
J gene: TRBJ1-2
D gene: .
V gene: TRBV5-1
CDR3 protein: CASSLERGLYGYTF
CDR3 DNA: TGCGCCAGCAGCTTGGAAAGGGGCCTCTATGGCTACACCTTC

clone size: .
J gene: TRBJ2-1
D gene: TRBD2
V gene: TRBV9
CDR3 protein: CASSVKLAGGNEQFF
CDR3 DNA: TGTGCCAGCAGCGTAAAACTAGCGGGAGGCAATGAGCAGTTCTTC

clone size: .
J gene: TRBJ2-7
D gene: .
V gene: TRBV28
CDR3 protein: CASSFERSLSYEQYF
CDR3 DNA: TGTGCCAGCAGTTTTGAGCGCAGCTTATCCTACGAGCAGTACTTC

clone size: .
J gene: TRBJ2-7
D gene: TRBD2
V gene: TRBV27
CDR3 protein: CASSLGGGAYEQYF
CDR3 DNA: TGTGCCAGCAGTTTAGGGGGAGGGGCCTACGAGCAGTACTTC

clone size: .
J gene: TRBJ1-1
D gene: .
V gene: TRBV21-1
CDR3 protein: CASSKALRGQAEAFF
CDR3 DNA: TGTGCCAGCAGCAAAGCGCTAAGGGGGCAGGCTGAAGCTTTCTTT

clone size: few
J gene: TRBJ2-7
D gene: TRBD1
V gene: TRBV28
CDR3 protein: CASSLRQGAGEQYF
CDR3 DNA: TGTGCCAGCAGTTTAAGGCAGGGGGCGGGGGAGCAGTACTTC

clone size: .
J gene: TRBJ2-7
D gene: TRBD1
V gene: TRBV12-5
CDR3 protein: CASGDRGREQYF
CDR3 DNA: TGTGCTAGTGGGGACAGGGGACGCGAGCAGTACTTC

clone size: .
J gene: TRBJ1-5
D gene: .
V gene: TRBV19
CDR3 protein: CASSIGGGGNQPQHF
CDR3 DNA: TGTGCCAGTAGTATAGGAGGGGGGGGAAATCAGCCCCAGCATTTT

clone size: .
J gene: TRBJ1-6
D gene: .
V gene: TRBV5-6
CDR3 protein: CASSSWGKPYNSPLHF
CDR3 DNA: TGTGCCAGCAGCTCGTGGGGCAAACCCTATAATTCACCCCTCCACTTT

clone size: .
J gene: TRBJ2-7
D gene: TRBD1
V gene: TRBV4-1
CDR3 protein: CASSLTGGFYEQYF
CDR3 DNA: TGCGCCAGCAGCCTGACAGGGGGCTTCTACGAGCAGTACTTC

clone size: .
J gene: TRBJ1-2
D gene: .
V gene: TRBV4-2
CDR3 protein: CASSHRADRSRGYTF
CDR3 DNA: TGTGCCAGCAGCCATCGAGCCGACAGGTCCCGTGGCTACACCTTC

clone size: .
J gene: TRBJ2-1
D gene: TRBD1
V gene: TRBV27
CDR3 protein: CASSPRDRGLNEQFF
CDR3 DNA: TGTGCCAGCAGTCCTCGGGACAGGGGGCTTAATGAGCAGTTCTTC

clone size: once
J gene: TRBJ2-7
D gene: .
V gene: TRBV7-2
CDR3 protein: CASSLVPYEQYF
CDR3 DNA: TGTGCCAGCAGCTTAGTCCCTTACGAGCAGTACTTC

clone size: .
J gene: TRBJ1-5
D gene: TRBD1
V gene: TRBV28
CDR3 protein: CASSFLKRGPNQPQHF
CDR3 DNA: TGTGCCAGCAGTTTCTTGAAGAGGGGGCCTAATCAGCCCCAGCATTTT

clone size: .
J gene: TRBJ2-2
D gene: TRBD1
V gene: TRBV12-5
CDR3 protein: CASVPGGDSLKICTGELFF
CDR3 DNA: TGTGCTAGTGTCCCCGGTGGGGACAGCCTCAAGATCTGCACCGGGGAGCTGTTTTTT

clone size: once
J gene: TRBJ2-1
D gene: TRBD1
V gene: TRBV6-5
CDR3 protein: CASSYSLANGQGEQFF
CDR3 DNA: TGTGCCAGCAGTTACTCGCTCGCTAACGGACAGGGGGAGCAGTTCTTC

clone size: .
J gene: TRBJ2-7
D gene: .
V gene: TRBV5-6
CDR3 protein: CASSLAGFRDEQYF
CDR3 DNA: TGTGCCAGCAGCTTGGCAGGGTTTAGGGACGAGCAGTACTTC

clone size: .
J gene: TRBJ1-2
D gene: .
V gene: TRBV2
CDR3 protein: CASSDGRRVNYGYTF
CDR3 DNA: TGTGCCAGCAGTGATGGGAGACGGGTGAACTATGGCTACACCTTC

clone size: few
J gene: TRBJ2-7
D gene: TRBD2
V gene: TRBV4-3
CDR3 protein: CASSQGAGGLYEQYF
CDR3 DNA: TGCGCCAGCAGCCAAGGTGCGGGAGGCCTCTACGAGCAGTACTTC

clone size: .
J gene: TRBJ1-5
D gene: .
V gene: TRBV10-2
CDR3 protein: CASSDRNQPQHF
CDR3 DNA: TGCGCCAGCAGTGACAGAAATCAGCCCCAGCATTTT

clone size: .
J gene: TRBJ1-6
D gene: .
V gene: TRBV14
CDR3 protein: CASSMTYSPLHF
CDR3 DNA: TGTGCCAGCAGCATGACTTATTCACCCCTCCACTTT

clone size: .
J gene: TRBJ2-7
D gene: .
V gene: TRBV4-1
CDR3 protein: CASSQDHCRSPIYEQYF
CDR3 DNA: TGCGCCAGCAGCCAAGATCATTGTCGCTCCCCCATCTACGAGCAGTACTTC

clone size: .
J gene: TRBJ2-7
D gene: TRBD1
V gene: TRBV27
CDR3 protein: CASSWGQGYEQYF
CDR3 DNA: TGTGCCAGCAGTTGGGGACAGGGCTACGAGCAGTACTTC

clone size: .
J gene: TRBJ1-1
D gene: .
V gene: TRBV6-4
CDR3 protein: CASSPGGPGLRNTEAFF
CDR3 DNA: TGTGCCAGCAGCCCCGGAGGACCAGGCCTGAGGAACACTGAAGCTTTCTTT

clone size: .
J gene: TRBJ1-2
D gene: TRBD1
V gene: TRBV19
CDR3 protein: CASSTGPGYTF
CDR3 DNA: TGTGCCAGCTCGACAGGGCCTGGCTACACCTTC

clone size: .
J gene: TRBJ2-5
D gene: TRBD2
V gene: TRBV28
CDR3 protein: CASSRRPGLAGFQETQYF
CDR3 DNA: TGTGCCAGCAGCCGTAGACCGGGACTAGCGGGGTTTCAAGAGACCCAGTACTTC

clone size: .
J gene: TRBJ2-1
D gene: TRBD2
V gene: TRBV7-9
CDR3 protein: CASSSPGLAKRVNEQFF
CDR3 DNA: TGTGCCAGCAGCTCACCGGGACTAGCGAAGAGGGTGAATGAGCAGTTCTTC

clone size: once
J gene: TRBJ2-7
D gene: .
V gene: TRBV14
CDR3 protein: CASSQEAGPGEQYF
CDR3 DNA: TGTGCCAGCAGCCAAGAGGCGGGACCCGGCGAGCAGTACTTC

clone size: .
J gene: TRBJ1-1
D gene: .
V gene: TRBV25-1
CDR3 protein: CASTEEDLSEAFF
CDR3 DNA: TGTGCCAGCACCGAGGAGGATCTGAGTGAAGCTTTCTTT

clone size: .
J gene: TRBJ2-3
D gene: TRBD2
V gene: TRBV2
CDR3 protein: CASLQRTSGRPGTDTQYF
CDR3 DNA: TGTGCCAGTCTCCAGAGGACTAGCGGGAGGCCGGGCACAGATACGCAGTATTTT

clone size: .
J gene: TRBJ1-1
D gene: .
V gene: TRBV5-5
CDR3 protein: CASSLVPAPIDTEAFF
CDR3 DNA: TGTGCCAGCAGCTTGGTCCCCGCACCGATAGACACTGAAGCTTTCTTT

clone size: .
J gene: TRBJ2-2
D gene: TRBD1
V gene: TRBV5-1
CDR3 protein: CASSSDRAGELFF
CDR3 DNA: TGCGCCAGCAGCTCCGACAGGGCTGGGGAGCTGTTTTTT

clone size: .
J gene: TRBJ2-2
D gene: TRBD1
V gene: TRBV19
CDR3 protein: CASFPGTGKNTGELFF
CDR3 DNA: TGTGCCAGTTTTCCCGGGACAGGGAAGAACACCGGGGAGCTGTTTTTT

clone size: .
J gene: TRBJ1-5
D gene: .
V gene: TRBV21-1
CDR3 protein: CASSKVRQGSNQPQHF
CDR3 DNA: TGTGCCAGCAGCAAAGTGAGACAGGGAAGCAATCAGCCCCAGCATTTT

clone size: .
J gene: TRBJ1-2
D gene: .
V gene: TRBV5-6
CDR3 protein: CASRVGGRNNGYTF
CDR3 DNA: TGTGCCAGCAGAGTGGGGGGGAGGAATAATGGCTACACCTTC

clone size: .
J gene: TRBJ2-1
D gene: TRBD1
V gene: TRBV5-6
CDR3 protein: CASSLRQGRDEQFF
CDR3 DNA: TGTGCCAGCAGCTTACGACAGGGTCGGGATGAGCAGTTCTTC

clone size: .
J gene: TRBJ1-1
D gene: .
V gene: TRBV5-1
CDR3 protein: CASSYPDSAQKNTEAFF
CDR3 DNA: TGCGCCAGCAGCTACCCGGACTCGGCTCAAAAGAACACTGAAGCTTTCTTT

clone size: once
J gene: TRBJ1-2
D gene: TRBD1
V gene: TRBV7-6
CDR3 protein: CASSLNDRGRLGYGYTF
CDR3 DNA: TGTGCCAGCAGCTTAAACGACAGGGGGCGCTTGGGCTATGGCTACACCTTC

clone size: .
J gene: TRBJ2-1
D gene: TRBD2
V gene: TRBV11-2
CDR3 protein: CASSFAASGSSFEQFF
CDR3 DNA: TGTGCCAGCAGCTTTGCGGCTAGCGGGAGTTCGTTTGAGCAGTTCTTC

clone size: .
J gene: TRBJ2-2
D gene: .
V gene: TRBV6-4
CDR3 protein: CASSAENTGELFF
CDR3 DNA: TGTGCCAGCAGCGCGGAGAACACCGGGGAGCTGTTTTTT